These 13 T cell receptor beta chains share one sample of origin, sequenced in a study of T cells in tuberculosis. Clones were sequenced by immunoSEQ multiplex PCR, and TCRdb holds only the in-frame ones, with some missing. The sample lists 25,000 to 35,000 clones; just over 90% were seen once. The specimen was PBMCs. The receptors derive from a donor between 10 and 35 years old with latent tuberculosis or without tuberculosis infection.

This clone was seen just once. The chain has TRBV30 and TRBJ1-2, with TRBD1 identical over 8 bases. Germline CDR1 is GTSNPN and CDR2 is SVGIG (reference sequence). The CDR3 consists of 14 residues. V shed 0 bases and J 4 bases; nucleotides not matched to a gene: 4. CDR3 amino acids: CAWSVWDRTYGYTF. The CDR3 DNA reads as TGTGCCTGGAGTGTCTGGGACAGGACCTATGGCTACACCTTC.

The chain has TRBV5-1 and TRBJ2-3; 9 bases agree with TRBD2. Per the germline V gene, CDR1 is SGHRS and CDR2 is YFSETQ. CDR3 length: 15 residues. The V segment lost 4 bases and the J segment 6 bases; nucleotides outside the gene matches: 9. The CDR3 here is CASSPGLAFPDTQYF. The CDR3 bases are TGCGCCAGCAGCCCGGGACTAGCTTTCCCCGATACGCAGTATTTT.

This clone was counted a single time. The rearrangement joins TRBV10-2 to TRBJ1-1; tentatively, D is TRBD1 (5 bases). V dropped 4 bases and J dropped 1 base, with 7 bases sitting between them. Germline V gives CDR1 WSHSY, CDR2 SAAADI. This CDR3 region has 13 residues. CDR3 amino acids: CASSAQGNTEAFF. Here the CDR3 DNA reads TGCGCCAGCAGTGCGCAGGGGAACACTGAAGCTTTCTTT.

This clone was seen only once. The V gene is TRBV27, the J gene TRBJ2-7, with 8 bases lining up with TRBD2. Germline lookup yields CDR1 MNHEY and CDR2 SMNVEV (reference sequence). The CDR3 has 15 amino acids. After removal of 6 bases from V and 3 bases from J, the junction contained 10 bases not matched to a gene. The CDR3 region is CASSSRGGRGYEQYF. The CDR3 DNA follows: TGTGCCAGCAGCTCCCGGGGGGGGCGGGGCTACGAGCAGTACTTC.

The chain combines TRBV14 with TRBJ2-7, with 8 positions matching TRBD2. V lost 4 bases, J lost 9 bases, and 11 bases stayed unmatched. From germline, CDR1 is SGHDN and CDR2 FVKESK. The CDR3 is made up of 14 amino acids. The CDR3 sequence is CASSRLFGGVGQYF. The DNA of the CDR3 is TGTGCCAGCAGCCGATTGTTCGGGGGGGTCGGGCAGTACTTC.

The chain couples TRBV19 to TRBJ2-7; D is ambiguous. This CDR3 contains 14 residues. Between the trimmed V and J ends, which lost 3 bases and 3 bases, there was a span of 12 bases. Per germline, CDR1 LNHDA and CDR2 SQIVND (reference sequence). CDR3 nucleotide sequence: TGTGCCAGTAGTATGGTTTCGAGTAGCTACGAGCAGTACTTC. Its protein is CASSMVSSSYEQYF.

This sequence joins TRBV6-6 and TRBJ2-3; D possibly corresponds to TRBD2 (5 bases). The CDR3 consists of 16 residues. V lost 2 bases to trimming and J lost 0 bases, with 12 bases between them. In germline, CDR1 is MNHNY, CDR2 SVGAGI (reference sequence). CDR3 sequence: CASSYNGKSSTDTQYF. The CDR3 region has the DNA TGTGCCAGCAGTTACAACGGGAAATCTAGCACAGATACGCAGTATTTT.

The chain employs TRBV27 and TRBJ2-6; no firm D call. V was clipped by 5 bases and J by 0 bases, with 2 bases between them. CDR1 is MNHEY and CDR2 is SMNVEV in the germline V gene (reference sequence). This CDR3 has 13 residues. Written as DNA, the CDR3 is TGTGCCAGCAGTCTCTCTGGGGCCAACGTCCTGACTTTC. It is translated as CASSLSGANVLTF.

V gene TRBV7-9 combines with J gene TRBJ2-2; perhaps TRBD2 as D (5 bases). V shed 0 bases and J shed 1 base, with 9 bases lying between them. Germline V gives CDR1 SEHNR, CDR2 FQNEAQ (reference sequence). This CDR3 is 16 amino acids long. Here the CDR3 DNA reads TGTGCCAGCAGCTTAGCGGCGGGCCTGAACACCGGGGAGCTGTTTTTT. Translating it yields CASSLAAGLNTGELFF.

The rearrangement links TRBV14 to TRBJ1-3; TRBD1 is a possible D gene (5 bases). V shed 6 bases and J shed 1 base, with 7 bases lying between them. CDR1 and CDR2 (germline): SGHDN, FVKESK. This CDR3 contains 13 residues. CDR3 sequence reads: CASRQGSGNTIYF. The CDR3 DNA follows: TGTGCCAGCAGGCAGGGATCTGGAAACACCATATATTTT.

CDR3 sequence reads: CASSERVLGTSGRLPPYEQYF. CDR3 coding DNA: TGTGCCAGCAGTGAACGGGTGCTAGGGACTAGCGGGAGATTACCTCCTTACGAGCAGTACTTC. The V and J genes are TRBV6-1 and TRBJ2-7; 14 nucleotides align to TRBD2. The CDR3 loop spans 21 amino acids. Germline lookup yields CDR1 MNHNS and CDR2 SASEGT. J gave up 4 bases and V 2 bases, and 19 bases lay outside the gene matches.

The chain is built from TRBV6-5 and TRBJ2-7, with D maybe TRBD2 (6 bases). Germline CDR1 is MNHEY and CDR2 is SVGAGI. The CDR3 spans 13 residues. V was trimmed by 2 bases and J by 7 bases, leaving 12 bases between them. CDR3 residues: CASSYVESGEQYF. The CDR3 nucleotides are TGTGCCAGCAGTTACGTTGAGAGCGGGGAGCAGTACTTC.

V usage is TRBV15 and J usage is TRBJ2-7; D is unclear. The CDR3 totals 13 residues. The V gene's germline CDR1 is LNHNV and CDR2 YYDKDF (reference sequence). The ends were cut back, 0 bases at V and 3 bases at J, with 6 bases in the middle. CDR3 DNA sequence: TGTGCCACCAGCAGAGACAGAATCTACGAGCAGTACTTC. Residues: CATSRDRIYEQYF.